This entry lists 7 T cell receptor beta chains sequenced from one sample in a study of cytomegalovirus exposure and HLA in healthy donors. In the PCR, 60 Vbeta and 13 Jbeta primers were used. Sequencing used immunoSEQ multiplex PCR; TCRdb keeps in-frame clones, though not all of them. The sample spans some 110,000 clones; the ten largest clones claim under 7%. The material sequenced was PBMCs. Receptors originate from a man aged 35 to 55 in good health and CMV-seropositive.

The chain employs TRBV7-8 and TRBJ2-1, with 7 bases aligning to TRBD1. The CDR3 length is 17 residues. V lost 0 bases, J lost 4 bases, and 9 bases stayed unmatched. Germline CDR1 SGHVS, CDR2 FQNEAQ. CDR3 DNA sequence: TGTGCCAGCAGCTTAGCGGTCCACAGGGGATCGTACAATGAGCAGTTCTTC. It codes for CASSLAVHRGSYNEQFF.

The V and J genes are TRBV6-5 and TRBJ2-1; 7 nucleotides match TRBD2. This CDR3 is built from 15 residues. The trim removed 2 bases at V and 7 bases at J, leaving 8 bases unmatched. Germline values: CDR1 MNHEY, CDR2 SVGAGI. The CDR3 DNA reads as TGTGCCAGCAGTTACGTGGGAGGGCCGGGGAATGAGCAGTTCTTC. Translation: CASSYVGGPGNEQFF.

This sequence joins TRBV7-3 and TRBJ2-2, with 8 positions matching TRBD2. Trimming took 0 bases from V and 7 from J; bases not matched to a gene: 19. The CDR3 has 20 residues. Germline V lookup: CDR1 SGHTA, CDR2 FQGTGA. CDR3 in DNA: TGTGCCAGCAGCTTAACGGGCGCCAGCGGGAGAGGAAAAGGTGGCGGGGAGCTGTTTTTT. It encodes CASSLTGASGRGKGGGELFF.

J is TRBJ2-3 and V is TRBV29-1, with TRBD2 matching over 8 bases. The CDR3 is 13 amino acids. CDR1 SQVTM and CDR2 ANQGSEA come from the germline V gene. Losses at the gene ends were 3 bases for V and 4 bases for J; bases not matched to a gene: 3. CDR3 bases: TGCAGCGTTGAGACTAGCGCTGCAGATACGCAGTATTTT. Translated, it gives CSVETSAADTQYF.

The J gene is TRBJ1-3, the V gene TRBV18; TRBD1 matches 12 bases. V was pared by 6 bases and J by 0 bases, with 15 bases of the junction left unmatched. Germline V gene sequence: CDR1 KGHSH, CDR2 LQKENI. This CDR3 is 20 amino acids long. The CDR3 nucleotides read TGTGCCAGCTCCCGCGATTCCCGGGACAGGGGGCTTAGCTCTGGAAACACCATATATTTT. Its protein product is CASSRDSRDRGLSSGNTIYF. Filled out from reference TRBV18 and TRBJ1-3, the complete variable domain reads NAGVMQNPRHLVRRRGQEARLRCSPMKGHSHVYWYRQLPEEGLKFMVYLQKENIIDESGMPKERFSAEFPKEGPSILRIQQVVRGDSAAYFCASSRDSRDRGLSSGNTIYFGEGSWLTVV.

This rearrangement joins TRBV14 to TRBJ1-2; D call uncertain. The V gene's germline CDR1 is SGHDN and CDR2 FVKESK. Trimming removed 3 bases from V and 7 bases from J, with 27 bases in between. The CDR3 contains 18 residues. The CDR3: CASSQNHLSKGGLVGYTF. The CDR3 DNA sequence: TGTGCCAGCAGCCAGAACCACCTGAGCAAAGGAGGGCTAGTTGGCTACACCTTC. Filled out from reference TRBV14 and TRBJ1-2, the complete variable domain reads EAGVTQFPSHSVIEKGQTVTLRCDPISGHDNLYWYRRVMGKEIKFLLHFVKESKQDESGMPNNRFLAERTGGTYSTLKVQPAELEDSGVYFCASSQNHLSKGGLVGYTFGSGTRLTVV.

The chain couples TRBV9 to TRBJ1-2; D gene ambiguous. CDR1 and CDR2 from the germline V gene are SGDLS and YYNGEE. CDR3 length equals 15 residues. Trimming removed 4 bases at V and 6 bases at J, with 19 bases between. The CDR3 reads CASSPSLSPGDGYTF. Written as DNA, the CDR3 is TGTGCCAGCAGCCCCTCTTTAAGTCCCGGGGATGGCTACACCTTC.